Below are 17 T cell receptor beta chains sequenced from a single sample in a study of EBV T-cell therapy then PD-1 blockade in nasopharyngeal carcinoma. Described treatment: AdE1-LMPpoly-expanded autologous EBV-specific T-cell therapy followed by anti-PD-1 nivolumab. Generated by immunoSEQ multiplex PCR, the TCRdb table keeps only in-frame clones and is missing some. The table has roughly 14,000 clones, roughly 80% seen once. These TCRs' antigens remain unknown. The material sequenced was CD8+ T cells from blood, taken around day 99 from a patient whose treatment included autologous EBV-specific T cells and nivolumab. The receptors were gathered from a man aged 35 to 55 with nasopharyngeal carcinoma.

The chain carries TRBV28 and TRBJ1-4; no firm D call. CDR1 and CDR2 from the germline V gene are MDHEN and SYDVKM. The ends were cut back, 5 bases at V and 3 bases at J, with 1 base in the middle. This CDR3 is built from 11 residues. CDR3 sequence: CASSPNEKLFF. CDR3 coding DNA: TGTGCCAGCAGTCCTAATGAAAAACTGTTTTTT.

The CDR3 DNA reads as TGCGCCAGCAGTGAGTCACGTGGGCAGGGAAAGAGCTCCTATAATTCACCCCTCCACTTT. As protein: CASSESRGQGKSSYNSPLHF. J is TRBJ1-6 and V is TRBV10-1; TRBD1 is a possible D gene (5 bases). Germline CDR1 is WNHNN and CDR2 is SYGVQD (reference sequence). This CDR3 comprises 20 residues. V lost 0 bases and J lost 0, with 18 bases in between.

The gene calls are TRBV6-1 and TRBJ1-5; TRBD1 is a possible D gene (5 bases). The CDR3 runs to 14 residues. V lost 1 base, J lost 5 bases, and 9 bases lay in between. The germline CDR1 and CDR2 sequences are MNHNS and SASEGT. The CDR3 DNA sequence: TGTGCCAGCAGTGAAGGGGGGGAATATCAGCCCCAGCATTTT. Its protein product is CASSEGGEYQPQHF.

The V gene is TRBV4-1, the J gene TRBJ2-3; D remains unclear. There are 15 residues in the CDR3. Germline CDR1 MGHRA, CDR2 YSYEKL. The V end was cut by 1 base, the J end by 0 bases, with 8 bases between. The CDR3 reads CASSQVILSTDTQYF. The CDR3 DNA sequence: TGCGCCAGCAGCCAAGTTATCCTGAGCACAGATACGCAGTATTTT.

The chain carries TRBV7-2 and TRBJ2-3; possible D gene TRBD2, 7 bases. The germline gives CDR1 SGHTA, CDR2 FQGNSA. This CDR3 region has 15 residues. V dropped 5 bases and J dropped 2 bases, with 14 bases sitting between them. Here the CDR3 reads CASSPGGQATDTQYF. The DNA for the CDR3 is TGTGCCAGCAGCCCGGGGGGACAAGCCACAGATACGCAGTATTTT.

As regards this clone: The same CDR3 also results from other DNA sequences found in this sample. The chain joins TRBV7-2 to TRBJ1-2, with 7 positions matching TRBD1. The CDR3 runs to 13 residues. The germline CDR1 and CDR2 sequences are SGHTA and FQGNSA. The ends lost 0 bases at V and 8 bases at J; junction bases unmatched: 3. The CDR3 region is CASSLALRGGYTF. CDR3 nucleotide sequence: TGTGCCAGCAGCTTAGCGCTCAGGGGGGGCTACACCTTC.

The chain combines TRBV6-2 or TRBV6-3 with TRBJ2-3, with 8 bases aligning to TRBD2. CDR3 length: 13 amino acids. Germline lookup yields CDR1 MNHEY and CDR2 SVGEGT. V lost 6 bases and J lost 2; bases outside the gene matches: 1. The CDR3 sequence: CASSGGVTDTQYF. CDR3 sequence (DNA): TGTGCCAGCAGCGGGGGGGTCACAGATACGCAGTATTTT.

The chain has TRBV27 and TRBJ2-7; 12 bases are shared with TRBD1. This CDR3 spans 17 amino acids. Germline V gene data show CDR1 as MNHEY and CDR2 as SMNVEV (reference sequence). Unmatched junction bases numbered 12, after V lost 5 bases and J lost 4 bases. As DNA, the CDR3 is TGTGCCAGCAGTCCGCTCACCGGGACAGGGGGCGAGTACGAGCAGTACTTC. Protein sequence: CASSPLTGTGGEYEQYF.

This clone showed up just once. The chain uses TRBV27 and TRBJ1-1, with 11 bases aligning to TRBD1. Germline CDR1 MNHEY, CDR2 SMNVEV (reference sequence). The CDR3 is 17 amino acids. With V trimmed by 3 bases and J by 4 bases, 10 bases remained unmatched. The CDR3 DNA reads TGTGCCAGCAGTTTCCGGACCCCCGGGACAGGGGGCACTGAAGCTTTCTTT. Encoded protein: CASSFRTPGTGGTEAFF.

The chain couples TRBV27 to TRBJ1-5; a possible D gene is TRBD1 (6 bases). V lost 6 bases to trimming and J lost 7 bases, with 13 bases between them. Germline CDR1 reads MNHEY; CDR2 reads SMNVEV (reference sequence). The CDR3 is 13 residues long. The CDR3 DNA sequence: TGTGCCAGCAGGGACGGGGGCGGGCAGCCCCAGCATTTT. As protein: CASRDGGGQPQHF.

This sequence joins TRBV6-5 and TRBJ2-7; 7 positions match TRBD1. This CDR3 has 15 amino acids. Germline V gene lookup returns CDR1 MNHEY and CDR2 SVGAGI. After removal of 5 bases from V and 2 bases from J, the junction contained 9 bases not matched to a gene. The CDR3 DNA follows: TGTGCCAGCAGTATTACCGGGACAGCCACCTACGAGCAGTACTTC. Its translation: CASSITGTATYEQYF.

CDR3 amino acids: CSVESTGGNGYTF. Here the CDR3 DNA reads TGCAGCGTTGAATCTACAGGGGGGAATGGCTACACCTTC. The chain couples TRBV29-1 to TRBJ1-2, with TRBD1 matching 8 bases. The CDR3 loop spans 13 amino acids. The V segment lost 2 bases and the J segment 6 bases; nucleotides outside the gene matches: 5. Germline CDR1 SQVTM, CDR2 ANQGSEA.

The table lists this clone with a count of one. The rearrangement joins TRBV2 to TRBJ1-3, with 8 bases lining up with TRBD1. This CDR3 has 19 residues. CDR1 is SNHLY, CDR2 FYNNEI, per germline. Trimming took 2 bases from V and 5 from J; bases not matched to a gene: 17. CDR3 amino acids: CASSERGSTGGGWRNTIYF. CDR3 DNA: TGTGCCAGCAGTGAAAGGGGTTCTACAGGGGGAGGTTGGAGAAACACCATATATTTT.

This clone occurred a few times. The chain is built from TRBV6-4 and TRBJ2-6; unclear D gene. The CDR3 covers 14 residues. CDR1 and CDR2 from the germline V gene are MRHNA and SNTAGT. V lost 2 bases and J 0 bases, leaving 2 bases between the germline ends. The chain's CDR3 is CASSDISGANVLTF. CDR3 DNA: TGTGCCAGCAGTGACATCTCTGGGGCCAACGTCCTGACTTTC.

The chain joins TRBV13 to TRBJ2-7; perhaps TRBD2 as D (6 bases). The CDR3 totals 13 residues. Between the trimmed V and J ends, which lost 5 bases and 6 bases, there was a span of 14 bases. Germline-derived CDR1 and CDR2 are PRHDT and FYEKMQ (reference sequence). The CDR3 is CASSAPLAGEQYF. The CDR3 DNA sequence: TGTGCCAGCAGCGCCCCACTAGCAGGCGAGCAGTACTTC.

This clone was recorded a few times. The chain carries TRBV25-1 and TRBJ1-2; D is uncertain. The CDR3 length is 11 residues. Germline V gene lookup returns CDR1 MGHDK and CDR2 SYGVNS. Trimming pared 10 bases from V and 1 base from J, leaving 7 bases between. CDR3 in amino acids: CAISDNYGYTF. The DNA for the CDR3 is TGTGCCATCTCGGATAACTATGGCTACACCTTC.

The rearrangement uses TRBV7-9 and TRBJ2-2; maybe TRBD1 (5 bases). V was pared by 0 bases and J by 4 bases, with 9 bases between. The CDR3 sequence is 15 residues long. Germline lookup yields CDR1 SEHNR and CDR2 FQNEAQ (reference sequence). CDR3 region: CASSLARQSTGELFF. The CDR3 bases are TGTGCCAGCAGCTTAGCGAGACAGTCCACCGGGGAGCTGTTTTTT.